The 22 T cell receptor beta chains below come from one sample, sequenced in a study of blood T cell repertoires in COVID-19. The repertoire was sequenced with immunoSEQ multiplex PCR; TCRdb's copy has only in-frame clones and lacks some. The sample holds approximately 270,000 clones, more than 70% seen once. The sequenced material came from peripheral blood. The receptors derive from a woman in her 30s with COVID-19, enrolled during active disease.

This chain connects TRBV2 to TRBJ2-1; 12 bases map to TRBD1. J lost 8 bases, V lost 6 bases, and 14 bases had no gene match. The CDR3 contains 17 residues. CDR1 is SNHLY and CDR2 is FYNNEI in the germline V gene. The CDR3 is CASSRGTGGGIFDEQFF. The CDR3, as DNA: TGTGCCAGCAGCCGTGGGACAGGGGGCGGTATTTTTGATGAGCAGTTCTTC.

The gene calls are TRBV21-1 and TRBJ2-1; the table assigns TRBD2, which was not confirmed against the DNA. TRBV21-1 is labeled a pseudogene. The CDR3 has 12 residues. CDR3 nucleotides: TGTGCCAGCGAAAGGGGGGGTGGTGAGCAGTTCTTC. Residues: CASERGGGEQFF.

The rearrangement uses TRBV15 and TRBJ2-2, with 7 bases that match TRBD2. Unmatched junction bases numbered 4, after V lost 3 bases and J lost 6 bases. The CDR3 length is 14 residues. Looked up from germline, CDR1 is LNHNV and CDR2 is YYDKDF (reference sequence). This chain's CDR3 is CATSSTSAAGELFF. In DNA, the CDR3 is TGTGCCACCAGCAGCACTAGCGCCGCCGGGGAGCTGTTTTTT.

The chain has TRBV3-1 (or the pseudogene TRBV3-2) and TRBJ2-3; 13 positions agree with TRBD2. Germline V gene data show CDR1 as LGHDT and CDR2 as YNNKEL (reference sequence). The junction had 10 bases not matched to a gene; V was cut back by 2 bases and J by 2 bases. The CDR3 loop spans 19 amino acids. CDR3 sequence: CASSQSLLAGGKDTDTQYF. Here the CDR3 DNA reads TGTGCCAGCAGCCAATCCCTACTAGCGGGGGGGAAGGACACAGATACGCAGTATTTT.

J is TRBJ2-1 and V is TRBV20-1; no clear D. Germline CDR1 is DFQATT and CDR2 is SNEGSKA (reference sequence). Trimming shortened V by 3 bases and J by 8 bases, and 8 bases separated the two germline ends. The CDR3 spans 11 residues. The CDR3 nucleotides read TGCAGTGCTAGCGAAGCACATGAGCAGTTCTTC. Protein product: CSASEAHEQFF.

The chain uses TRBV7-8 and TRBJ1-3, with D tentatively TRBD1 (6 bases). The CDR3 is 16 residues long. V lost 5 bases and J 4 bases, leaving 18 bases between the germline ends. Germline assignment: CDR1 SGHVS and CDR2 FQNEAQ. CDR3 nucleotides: TGTGCCAGCAGCCCCTGGGTTGACAGGTTGGGAAACACCATATATTTT. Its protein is CASSPWVDRLGNTIYF.

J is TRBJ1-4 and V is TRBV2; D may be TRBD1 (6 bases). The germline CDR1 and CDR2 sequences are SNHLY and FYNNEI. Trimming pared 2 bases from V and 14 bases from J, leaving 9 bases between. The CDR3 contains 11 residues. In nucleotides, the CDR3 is TGTGCCAGCAGTGAACGACAGGTGCTGTTTTTT. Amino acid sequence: CASSERQVLFF.

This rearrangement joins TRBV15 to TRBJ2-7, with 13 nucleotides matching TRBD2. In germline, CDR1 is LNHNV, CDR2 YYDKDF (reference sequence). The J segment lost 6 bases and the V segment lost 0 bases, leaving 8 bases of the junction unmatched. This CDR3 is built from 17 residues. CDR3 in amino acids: CATSRDRKLAGGVEQYF. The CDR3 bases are TGTGCCACCAGCAGAGATAGAAAACTAGCGGGGGGGGTCGAGCAGTACTTC.

The CDR3 loop reads CASRYGGGYTF. The CDR3 nucleotides read TGTGCCAGCAGGTACGGGGGTGGCTACACCTTC. The V call is TRBV9, the J call TRBJ1-2; the D gene is possibly TRBD1 (5 bases). Per germline, CDR1 SGDLS and CDR2 YYNGEE. The CDR3 spans 11 residues. The ends were cut back, 5 bases at V and 7 bases at J, with 9 bases in the middle. Combining the CDR3 with reference TRBV9 and TRBJ1-2 gives the whole variable domain DSGVTQTPKHLITATGQRVTLRCSPRSGDLSVYWYQQSLDQGLQFLIQYYNGEERAKGNILERFSAQQFPDLHSELNLSSLELGDSALYFCASRYGGGYTFGSGTRLTVV.

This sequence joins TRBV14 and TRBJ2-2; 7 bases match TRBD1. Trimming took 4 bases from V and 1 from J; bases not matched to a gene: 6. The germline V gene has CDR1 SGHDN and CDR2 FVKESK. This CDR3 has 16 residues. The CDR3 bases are TGTGCCAGCAGCCCATGGTACAGGGGGAACACCGGGGAGCTGTTTTTT. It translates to CASSPWYRGNTGELFF.

CDR3 region: CASSADIYEQYF. CDR3 nucleotides: TGTGCCAGCAGTGCAGACATCTACGAGCAGTACTTC. V gene TRBV28 combines with J gene TRBJ2-7; no reliable D call. Trimming left V 5 bases short and J 3 bases short, with 8 bases between. Per germline, CDR1 MDHEN and CDR2 SYDVKM. The CDR3 is made up of 12 amino acids. The entire variable domain, with the rest obtained from reference TRBV28 and TRBJ2-7, is as follows: DVKVTQSSRYLVKRTGEKVFLECVQDMDHENMFWYRQDPGLGLRLIYFSYDVKMKEKGDIPEGYSVSREKKERFSLILESASTNQTSMYLCASSADIYEQYFGPGTRLTVT.

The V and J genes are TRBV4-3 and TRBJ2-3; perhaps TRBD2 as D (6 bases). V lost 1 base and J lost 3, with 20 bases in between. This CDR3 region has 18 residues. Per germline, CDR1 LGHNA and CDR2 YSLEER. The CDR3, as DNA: TGCGCCAGCAGCCAAGTTGGGCCGGGACTTGGAGGAACAGATACGCAGTATTTT. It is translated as CASSQVGPGLGGTDTQYF.

The CDR3 nucleotides are TGTGCCAGCAGCCACAGAACGGGGGGTAGGGGCTTTGGACGAACTGAAGCTTTCTTT. This codes for CASSHRTGGRGFGRTEAFF. The gene calls are TRBV14 and TRBJ1-1, with a weak D call TRBD1 (5 bases). Between the trimmed V and J ends, which lost 3 bases and 5 bases, there was a span of 28 bases. The CDR3 is 19 amino acids. Germline assignment: CDR1 SGHDN and CDR2 FVKESK.

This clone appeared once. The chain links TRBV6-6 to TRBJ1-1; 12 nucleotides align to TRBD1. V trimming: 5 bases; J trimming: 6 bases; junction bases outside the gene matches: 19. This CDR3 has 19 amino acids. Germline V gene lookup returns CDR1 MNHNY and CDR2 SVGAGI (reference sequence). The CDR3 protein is CASSHRDRGLGGKLPEAFF. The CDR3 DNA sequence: TGTGCCAGCAGTCACCGGGACAGGGGGCTCGGAGGGAAGCTCCCTGAAGCTTTCTTT.

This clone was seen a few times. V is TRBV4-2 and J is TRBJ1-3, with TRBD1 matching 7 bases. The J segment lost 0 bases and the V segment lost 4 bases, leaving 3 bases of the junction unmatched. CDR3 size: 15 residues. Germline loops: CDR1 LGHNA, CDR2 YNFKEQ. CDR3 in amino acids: CASSPDRTSGNTIYF. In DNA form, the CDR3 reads TGTGCCAGCAGCCCGGACAGGACCTCTGGAAACACCATATATTTT.

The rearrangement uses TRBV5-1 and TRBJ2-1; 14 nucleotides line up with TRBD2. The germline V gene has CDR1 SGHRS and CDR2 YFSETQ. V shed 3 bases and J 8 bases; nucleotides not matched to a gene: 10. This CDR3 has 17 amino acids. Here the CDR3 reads CASSSGAGLAGEDEQFF. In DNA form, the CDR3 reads TGCGCCAGCAGCTCAGGAGCGGGACTAGCGGGAGAGGATGAGCAGTTCTTC.

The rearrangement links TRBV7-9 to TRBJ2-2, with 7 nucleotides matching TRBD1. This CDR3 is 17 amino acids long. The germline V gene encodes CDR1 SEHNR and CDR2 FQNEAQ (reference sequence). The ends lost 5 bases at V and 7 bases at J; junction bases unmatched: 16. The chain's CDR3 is CASSLVGLTGWIGELFF. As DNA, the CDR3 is TGTGCCAGCAGCCTAGTTGGTTTGACAGGGTGGATCGGGGAGCTGTTTTTT.

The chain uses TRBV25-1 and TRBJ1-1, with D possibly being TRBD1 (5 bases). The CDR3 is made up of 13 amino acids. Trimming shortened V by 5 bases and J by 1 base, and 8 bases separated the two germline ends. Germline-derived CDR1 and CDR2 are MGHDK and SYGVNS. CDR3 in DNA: TGTGCCAGCAGTCAGGGCCAGAACACTGAAGCTTTCTTT. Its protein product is CASSQGQNTEAFF. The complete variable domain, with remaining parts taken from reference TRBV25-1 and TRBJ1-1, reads EADIYQTPRYLVIGTGKKITLECSQTMGHDKMYWYQQDPGMELHLIHYSYGVNSTEKGDLSSESTVSRIRTEHFPLTLESARPSHTSQYLCASSQGQNTEAFFGQGTRLTVV.

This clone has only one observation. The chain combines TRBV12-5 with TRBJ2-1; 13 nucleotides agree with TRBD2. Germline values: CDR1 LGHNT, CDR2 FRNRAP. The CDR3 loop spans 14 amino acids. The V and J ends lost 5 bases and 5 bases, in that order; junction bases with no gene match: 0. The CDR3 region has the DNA TGTGCTAGTGGTACTAGCGGGAGGGACAATGAGCAGTTCTTC. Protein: CASGTSGRDNEQFF.

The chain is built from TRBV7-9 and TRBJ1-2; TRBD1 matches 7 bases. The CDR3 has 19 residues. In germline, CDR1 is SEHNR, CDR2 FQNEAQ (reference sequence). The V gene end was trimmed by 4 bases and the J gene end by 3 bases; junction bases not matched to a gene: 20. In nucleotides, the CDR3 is TGTGCCAGCAGCTCCTTTGAAGGGGACAGAGAACTCCCCTACTATGGCTACACCTTC. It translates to CASSSFEGDRELPYYGYTF.

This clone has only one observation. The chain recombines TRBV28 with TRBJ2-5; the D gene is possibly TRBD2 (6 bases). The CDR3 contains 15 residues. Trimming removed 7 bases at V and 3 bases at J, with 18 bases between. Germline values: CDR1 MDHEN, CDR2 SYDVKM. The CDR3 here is CASTPPGAVEETQYF. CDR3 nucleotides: TGTGCCAGCACCCCTCCGGGAGCGGTCGAAGAGACCCAGTACTTC.

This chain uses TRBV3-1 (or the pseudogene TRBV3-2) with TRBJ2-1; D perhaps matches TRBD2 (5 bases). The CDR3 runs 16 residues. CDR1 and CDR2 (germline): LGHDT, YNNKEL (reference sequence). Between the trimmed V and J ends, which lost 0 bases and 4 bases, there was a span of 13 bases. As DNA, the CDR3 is TGTGCCAGCAGCCAAGAGGCGGGTCCCACATACAATGAGCAGTTCTTC. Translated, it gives CASSQEAGPTYNEQFF.